The subject of this entry is one T cell receptor beta chain. Its antigen is unknown. This could be a read error, since a much larger clone is one nucleotide away. Lacking the conserved final phenylalanine or tryptophan, this CDR3 likely reflects a read error. Blood RNA was extracted from unsorted whole blood using TRIzol reagent, and germline DNA was obtained with the DNeasy Blood & Tissue kit. At the time of sampling, the patients were treatment-naive and had chronic HBV infection. Before surgery, four milliliters of peripheral blood were collected into K2EDTA tubes. Using a constant-region primer and ProtoScript II reverse transcriptase, TCRbeta-specific cDNA was reverse-transcribed from roughly 500 ng total RNA. Construction of the TCRbeta libraries relied on three nested rounds of multiplex PCR, following a slightly modified ARM-PCR procedure. The first two PCR rounds used multiplex TRBV1-TRBV30 forward primers with a Cbeta reverse primer, each for about 10 cycles. A final 25-cycle PCR with Deep VentR polymerase added sample barcodes and Illumina adapters. Before sequencing, amplicons of 200-500 bp were purified from gel using a QIAquick gel extraction kit. An Illumina HiSeq 2500 was used to sequence the TCRbeta amplicons with 250-bp paired-end reads. Concerning the study's data processing: Quality trimming of reads was performed with Trimmomatic v0.33, and paired reads were merged with FLASH v1.2.11 so that full CDR3 sequences could be recovered. MiGEC v1.2.1b assigned V, D and J germline segments to the rearranged TCRbeta sequences. Clonotype statistics, along with Shannon-Wiener diversity indices, were calculated using VDJtools v1.0.0. To cut down on sampling bias, every analysis after diversity analysis relied on just the 250 most abundant clonotypes from each sample. TCRdb took the public reads, trimmed them with fastp at Q25, ran MiXCR for clone calling and kept in-frame beta chains. When rows share a CDR3 protein, they turn into one entry using the most common DNA and genes. The V and J calls and clone size are TCRdb's, not the authors'. For this sample there are 330,000 or so distinct CDR3 sequences; less than 75% appear just once. The ten biggest clones cover roughly 6% of the sample.

Based on the germline V gene, the CDR1 and CDR2 sequences are MNHEY and SVGAGI. Here V drops 5 bases and J drops 5 bases, and the junction holds 3 bases not matched to any gene. Including both end residues, the CDR3 is 13 amino acids long. CDR3 DNA is the only sequence kept; it has 39 bases, read in frame from the first base. This entry comes from a study of tumor-infiltrating lymphocytes in primary liver carcinoma (dated by TCRdb to 2016 to 2017). For context, the study as a whole: Between late 2015 and early 2016, five patients in China with histopathologically diagnosed primary liver carcinoma had their tumors surgically resected. Across five regions of each liver tumor, along with adjacent normal tissue and blood, the study brought together TCRbeta repertoire sequencing, expression microarrays and whole-exome sequencing. TCRbeta repertoire sequencing covered 35 or so specimens from 5 patients: some 25 tumor regions, 5 adjacent noncancerous liver tissues and 5 peripheral blood samples. Repertoires from technical replicates were highly reproducible, with mean shared-clone rates near 0.89 and correlation coefficients above 0.98. The five patients had tumors of stage T1-T3 N0M0, with maximum diameters ranging from roughly 4.2 to 10 cm. Each sample produced roughly 3.65 to 7.5 million productive TCRbeta reads, and read depth showed no significant difference between tissue types. Of the five patients (three men and two women, aged 30 to 69 years), four had hepatocellular carcinoma and one had combined HCC and intrahepatic cholangiocarcinoma. The paper's findings and limits, for the study overall: Consistent with antigen-driven expansion, pairs of tumor regions showed higher repertoire overlap (mean around 36%) than either tumor-adjacent pairs (around 17%) or tumor-blood pairs (around 15%). A significantly larger repertoire fraction was made up by the top 250 clones in tumors than in blood (p = 0.039). Only five patients were included in the study, and the authors note that the findings should be validated in a larger study. Because sequencing covered only the TCR beta chain and unpaired alpha chains were not captured, true repertoire diversity is likely underestimated. Because the samples were bulk and unsorted, CD4+ and CD8+ T cell repertoires could not be compared.

This receptor was taken from a man aged 35 to 55 with primary liver carcinoma and hepatitis B virus infection. The sequence joins TRBV6-5 to TRBJ2-7, and 10 junctional nucleotides match TRBD1. Sequencing used peripheral blood. The nucleotide sequence is TGTGCCAGCAGTCACGACAGGGGGCACGAGCAGTACCTC. Its coded protein is CASSHDRGHEQYL.